A selection of T cell receptor beta chains follows, all from one sample in a study of T cell changes during pregnancy in multiple sclerosis. Libraries were prepared by immunoSEQ multiplex PCR; TCRdb keeps only in-frame clonotypes and omits some of them. The sample lists roughly 32,000 clones, 89% occurring once. The sequencing used CD8+ T cells from peripheral blood mononuclear cells, collected in the third trimester of pregnancy. These receptors were obtained from a female donor with multiple sclerosis, enrolled in a pregnancy study. The CDR3 runs from the conserved cysteine through the conserved F or W. D genes are given only for firm matches. Size values are once, few and many counts, or a class for expanded clones, and some rows have none.

v_gene	abundance	d_gene	j_gene	CDR3nt	CDR3aa
TRBV9	.	.	TRBJ1-2	TGTGCCAGCAGCGCGGACTCTCCTGGCTATGGCTACACCTTC	CASSADSPGYGYTF
TRBV2	.	TRBD2	TRBJ2-7	TGTGCCAGCAGTGAAAGGCGGGGGGAGCAGTACTTC	CASSERRGEQYF
TRBV11-2	.	TRBD1	TRBJ2-7	TGTGCCAGCAGCCCAGGGACAGGTGCCTACGAGCAGTACTTC	CASSPGTGAYEQYF
TRBV2	.	.	TRBJ2-7	TGTGCCAGCAGTGACAGGGGTGGGTACGAGCAGTACTTC	CASSDRGGYEQYF
TRBV2	.	TRBD1	TRBJ2-2	TGTGCCACGGACAGGGGTTACACCGGGGAGCTGTTTTTT	CATDRGYTGELFF
TRBV4-1	.	.	TRBJ2-7	TGCGCCAGCAGTCCGCAGGTTCGTCCCTACGAGCAGTACTTC	CASSPQVRPYEQYF
TRBV27	.	TRBD1	TRBJ1-3	TGTGCCAGCAGTTCAACAGGGGGCACTGGAAACACCATATATTTT	CASSSTGGTGNTIYF
TRBV9	.	.	TRBJ2-6	TGTGCCAGCAGCGGGAGGACAGCAGGAGCTTCTGGGGCCAACGTCCTGACTTTC	CASSGRTAGASGANVLTF
TRBV5-1	.	.	TRBJ2-7	TGCGCCAGCAGCCTCAGGGGCCACGAGCAGTACTTC	CASSLRGHEQYF
TRBV7-3	.	TRBD1	TRBJ2-3	TGTGCCAGCAGCGGTTCCCGGGACAGCCTTAGCACAGATACGCAGTATTTT	CASSGSRDSLSTDTQYF
TRBV5-5	.	TRBD2	TRBJ2-7	TGTGCCAGCACCTATTGGACTAGCGGGAGTAGTGACGAGCAGTACTTC	CASTYWTSGSSDEQYF
TRBV28	.	TRBD2	TRBJ2-7	TGTGCCAGCAGTTTGGGGGGGAACTACGAGCAGTACTTC	CASSLGGNYEQYF
TRBV7-2	.	.	TRBJ1-1	TGTGCCAGCAGCTTAGGGGGTTATAGGGGCTCTTTCTTT	CASSLGGYRGSFF
TRBV10-3	.	.	TRBJ2-1	TGTGCCATCAGTGCCGGGACTGGAATTTACAATGAGCAGTTCTTC	CAISAGTGIYNEQFF
TRBV6-1	.	.	TRBJ1-6	TGTGCCAGCAGTGAGCGACGGAGCTCCTATAATTCACCCCTCCACTTT	CASSERRSSYNSPLHF
TRBV6-1	.	TRBD1	TRBJ1-5	TGTGCCAGCAGTGAAGCGGAACAGGGGGTCCGTCAGCCCCAGCATTTT	CASSEAEQGVRQPQHF
TRBV7-9	few	TRBD1	TRBJ1-2	TGTGCCAGCAGCGGGGACAGGCATGACTATGGCTACACCTTC	CASSGDRHDYGYTF
TRBV27	.	.	TRBJ2-1	TGTGCCAGCAGTTTACTTAGGACTTCCAGCTCCTACAATGAGCAGTTCTTC	CASSLLRTSSSYNEQFF
TRBV13	once	TRBD2	TRBJ2-5	TGTGCCAGCAGCCCCGGGACTAGCGGGGGAGAGACCCAGTACTTC	CASSPGTSGGETQYF
TRBV5-4	.	.	TRBJ1-1	TGTGCCAGCAGCCTGGAGGGGACTGAAGCTTTCTTT	CASSLEGTEAFF
TRBV9	.	TRBD2	TRBJ2-3	TGTGCCAGCAGCGCCGCGGGGGGGGATACGCAGTATTTT	CASSAAGGDTQYF
TRBV9	.	.	TRBJ1-6	TGTGCCAGCAGCCAGACAGGAAATGAATTCTCCTATAATTCACCCCTCCACTTT	CASSQTGNEFSYNSPLHF
TRBV27	.	.	TRBJ2-3	TGTGCCAGCATGAGGGCCACAGATACGCAGTATTTT	CASMRATDTQYF
TRBV4-1	.	TRBD1	TRBJ2-1	TGCGCCAGCAGCCGGGGACAGAGCTCCTACAATGAGCAGTTCTTC	CASSRGQSSYNEQFF
TRBV10-2	.	.	TRBJ2-7	TGCGCCAGCAGTCCTTACAGGGAAAACATCCCCTACGAGCAGTACTTC	CASSPYRENIPYEQYF
TRBV10-2	few	TRBD2	TRBJ2-7	TGCGCCAGCAGTGAAGAAGGCGGGAGTGTGGGGGAGCAGTACTTC	CASSEEGGSVGEQYF
TRBV7-6	.	TRBD1	TRBJ1-3	TGTGCCAGCAGAACAGGGGGAGCAAACACCATATATTTT	CASRTGGANTIYF
TRBV5-6	once	TRBD2	TRBJ2-2	TGTGCCAGCACCCTTGGGGGGCTAGCGGGGGACGCCACCGGGGAGCTGTTTTTT	CASTLGGLAGDATGELFF
TRBV13	once	.	TRBJ1-1	TGTGCCAGCAGCTTAGGGCGGCGGACTGAAGCTTTCTTT	CASSLGRRTEAFF
TRBV6-1	.	.	TRBJ2-1	TGTGCCAGCAGTGAAAGCCTGGTCTTC	CASSESLVF
TRBV6-5	.	.	TRBJ2-1	TGTGCCAGCAGTTACTCCTCGGAGGCTAACAATGAGCAGTTCTTC	CASSYSSEANNEQFF
TRBV5-4	.	TRBD1	TRBJ2-7	TGTGCCAGCAGCTCGGGACAGGGGGCCTACGAGCAGTACTTC	CASSSGQGAYEQYF
TRBV6-1	.	TRBD2	TRBJ2-1	TGTGCCAGCAGCTTAAGAGCGGGAGGGTACAATGAGCAGTTCTTC	CASSLRAGGYNEQFF
TRBV7-9	.	TRBD2	TRBJ2-1	TGTGCCAGCAGCAAGAGGACTAGCGGCGACAATGAGCAGTTCTTC	CASSKRTSGDNEQFF
TRBV19	.	.	TRBJ1-4	TGTGCCAGTAGTGCCTTTAAGGGGATTAATGAAAAACTGTTTTTT	CASSAFKGINEKLFF
TRBV7-3	.	TRBD2	TRBJ2-3	TGTGCCAGCAGCTTGGGACTACGCACAGATACGCAGTATTTT	CASSLGLRTDTQYF